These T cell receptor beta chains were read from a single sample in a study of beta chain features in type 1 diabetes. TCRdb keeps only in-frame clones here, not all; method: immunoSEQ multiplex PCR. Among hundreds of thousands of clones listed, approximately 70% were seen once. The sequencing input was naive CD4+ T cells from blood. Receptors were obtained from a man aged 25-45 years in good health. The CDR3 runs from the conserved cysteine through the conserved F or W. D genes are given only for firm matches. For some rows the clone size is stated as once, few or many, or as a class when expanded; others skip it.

CASSHDRGPYNEQFF TGCGCCAGCAGCCATGACAGGGGGCCCTACAATGAGCAGTTCTTC NA TRBJ2-1 TRBV4-3 TRBD1
CSVVPKTTDTQYF TGCAGCGTTGTCCCGAAAACGACAGATACGCAGTATTTT few TRBJ2-3 TRBV29-1 NA
CSVVGIKNTEAFF TGCAGCGTTGTAGGGATTAAGAACACTGAAGCTTTCTTT NA TRBJ1-1 TRBV29-1 NA
CASSQEPGTSVSGANVLTF TGCGCCAGCAGCCAAGAACCCGGGACTAGCGTTTCCGGGGCCAACGTCCTGACTTTC NA TRBJ2-6 TRBV4-3 TRBD2
CASSPDRGGNEQYF TGTGCCAGCAGCCCCGACAGGGGAGGTAACGAGCAGTACTTC NA TRBJ2-7 TRBV7-2 TRBD1
CSVSPGTGVWETQYF TGCAGCGTTAGTCCCGGGACAGGGGTCTGGGAGACCCAGTACTTC NA TRBJ2-5 TRBV29-1 TRBD1
CASVRSGTQYF TGTGCCAGCGTCCGCTCTGGGACCCAGTACTTC NA TRBJ2-5 TRBV27 NA
CSVGPPGPWGMNTEAFF TGCAGCGTTGGCCCGCCGGGCCCATGGGGAATGAACACTGAAGCTTTCTTT NA TRBJ1-1 TRBV29-1 NA
CATSRETGPWGNTEAFF TGTGCCACCAGCAGGGAGACAGGCCCATGGGGGAACACTGAAGCTTTCTTT NA TRBJ1-1 TRBV15 NA
CASSFTGGPYEQYF TGTGCCAGCAGCTTTACTGGGGGCCCATACGAGCAGTACTTC NA TRBJ2-7 TRBV7-2 NA
CASSFGSSDGGEKLFF TGCGCCAGCAGCTTCGGCTCTTCGGACGGCGGTGAAAAACTGTTTTTT NA TRBJ1-4 TRBV5-1 NA
CASSFEKETQYF TGTGCCAGCAGCTTTGAGAAAGAGACCCAGTACTTC few TRBJ2-5 TRBV7-9 NA
CASSQGTSGYVNEQFF TGCGCCAGCAGCCAAGGGACTAGCGGGTACGTTAATGAGCAGTTCTTC once TRBJ2-1 TRBV4-3 TRBD2
CASSFANTGELFF TGTGCCAGCTCATTTGCGAACACCGGGGAGCTGTTTTTT NA TRBJ2-2 TRBV18 NA
CAWSKGTSGSTDEQFF TGTGCCTGGAGCAAAGGGACTAGCGGGAGTACGGATGAGCAGTTCTTC NA TRBJ2-1 TRBV30 TRBD2
CSVEAPGSGRSYTF TGCAGCGTTGAAGCCCCCGGGTCAGGGAGGAGCTACACCTTC NA TRBJ1-2 TRBV29-1 NA
CAWRTSGSGEQYF TGTGCCTGGAGAACTAGCGGGAGTGGGGAGCAGTACTTC NA TRBJ2-7 TRBV30 TRBD2
CASRTGVWETQYF TGTGCCAGCAGGACAGGGGTATGGGAGACCCAGTACTTC NA TRBJ2-5 TRBV2 TRBD1
CASSQDGGNEQFF TGTGCCAGCAGCCAAGATGGAGGGAATGAGCAGTTCTTC NA TRBJ2-1 TRBV14 NA
CASRPGGPSWGDTQYF TGTGCCAGCAGGCCAGGGGGCCCATCTTGGGGAGATACGCAGTATTTT NA TRBJ2-3 TRBV2 TRBD1
CAWSRQGFTDTQYF TGTGCCTGGAGTAGACAGGGATTCACAGATACGCAGTATTTT NA TRBJ2-3 TRBV30 TRBD1
CASSPGTTENSPLHF TGTGCCAGCAGCCCCGGGACAACCGAGAATTCACCCCTCCACTTT NA TRBJ1-6 TRBV7-9 NA
CASSIVHGRASYNEQFF TGTGCCAGTAGTATAGTCCACGGGAGGGCCTCCTACAATGAGCAGTTCTTC NA TRBJ2-1 TRBV19 TRBD2
CSARGHNEQFF TGCAGTGCTAGAGGTCACAATGAGCAGTTCTTC NA TRBJ2-1 TRBV20-1 NA
CASRPYTGELFF TGTGCCAGCAGACCGTACACCGGGGAGCTGTTTTTT NA TRBJ2-2 TRBV14 NA
CSAGGLAAKFF TGCAGTGCTGGAGGACTAGCGGCGAAGTTCTTC NA TRBJ2-1 TRBV20-1 TRBD2
CASSRRTSGDSYEQYF TGTGCCAGCAGCCGGCGGACTAGCGGGGACTCCTACGAGCAGTACTTC NA TRBJ2-7 TRBV7-2 TRBD2
CASRIGTSGKGRYF TGTGCCAGCAGAATCGGGACTAGCGGGAAGGGGAGGTATTTT NA TRBJ2-3 TRBV13 TRBD2
CASSYGPDTQYF TGTGCCAGCAGTTACGGTCCAGATACGCAGTATTTT NA TRBJ2-3 TRBV6-5 NA
CASSLAAGAEQFF TGTGCCAGCAGCTTAGCGGCCGGCGCTGAGCAGTTCTTC NA TRBJ2-1 TRBV5-4 NA
CAWRRQDQETQYF TGTGCCTGGAGACGTCAGGACCAAGAGACCCAGTACTTC NA TRBJ2-5 TRBV30 NA
CASSLVLRTGFTDTQYF TGTGCCAGCAGCTTAGTTCTGAGAACAGGGTTCACAGATACGCAGTATTTT NA TRBJ2-3 TRBV7-2 NA
CSVSGTGGTEAFF TGCAGCGTCTCCGGGACAGGGGGCACTGAAGCTTTCTTT NA TRBJ1-1 TRBV29-1 TRBD1
CASQQTPSTDTQYF TGTGCCAGCCAGCAGACTCCTAGCACAGATACGCAGTATTTT few TRBJ2-3 TRBV5-4 NA
CASSQDRGGRVNEQFF TGCGCCAGCAGCCAAGATCGGGGCGGGAGGGTCAATGAGCAGTTCTTC NA TRBJ2-1 TRBV4-3 TRBD2
CSVASAANIQYF TGCAGCGTTGCCTCGGCAGCAAACATTCAGTACTTC few TRBJ2-4 TRBV29-1 NA
CASSPTSGQETQYF TGTGCCAGCAGCCCTACTAGCGGTCAAGAGACCCAGTACTTC NA TRBJ2-5 TRBV9 TRBD2
CASSGLARETQYF TGTGCCAGCAGTGGACTAGCGAGGGAGACCCAGTACTTC NA TRBJ2-5 TRBV2 TRBD2
CAWSVHTNTGELFF TGTGCCTGGAGTGTACACACGAACACCGGGGAGCTGTTTTTT NA TRBJ2-2 TRBV30 NA
CASSVGGETQYF TGTGCCAGCAGCGTAGGAGGAGAGACCCAGTACTTC NA TRBJ2-5 TRBV9 NA
CASRGDSQRDTEAFF TGTGCCAGCAGAGGGGATTCTCAGAGGGACACTGAAGCTTTCTTT NA TRBJ1-1 TRBV2 NA
CASSAGQITDTQYF TGCGCCAGCAGCGCCGGACAGATCACAGATACGCAGTATTTT NA TRBJ2-3 TRBV5-1 NA
CAWKGQGYEQYF TGTGCCTGGAAGGGGCAGGGCTACGAGCAGTACTTC NA TRBJ2-7 TRBV30 NA
CASSPPSAQETQYF TGTGCCAGCTCACCACCGTCGGCCCAAGAGACCCAGTACTTC NA TRBJ2-5 TRBV18 NA
CASSFTLGWDKSNEQFF TGTGCCAGCAGCTTCACTCTTGGCTGGGATAAATCCAATGAGCAGTTCTTC NA TRBJ2-1 TRBV5-6 NA
CSVDRGTEAFF TGCAGCGTTGACAGGGGCACTGAAGCTTTCTTT few TRBJ1-1 TRBV29-1 NA
CASSWRDSGANVLTF TGCGCCAGCAGCTGGAGAGACTCTGGGGCCAACGTCCTGACTTTC NA TRBJ2-6 TRBV5-1 NA